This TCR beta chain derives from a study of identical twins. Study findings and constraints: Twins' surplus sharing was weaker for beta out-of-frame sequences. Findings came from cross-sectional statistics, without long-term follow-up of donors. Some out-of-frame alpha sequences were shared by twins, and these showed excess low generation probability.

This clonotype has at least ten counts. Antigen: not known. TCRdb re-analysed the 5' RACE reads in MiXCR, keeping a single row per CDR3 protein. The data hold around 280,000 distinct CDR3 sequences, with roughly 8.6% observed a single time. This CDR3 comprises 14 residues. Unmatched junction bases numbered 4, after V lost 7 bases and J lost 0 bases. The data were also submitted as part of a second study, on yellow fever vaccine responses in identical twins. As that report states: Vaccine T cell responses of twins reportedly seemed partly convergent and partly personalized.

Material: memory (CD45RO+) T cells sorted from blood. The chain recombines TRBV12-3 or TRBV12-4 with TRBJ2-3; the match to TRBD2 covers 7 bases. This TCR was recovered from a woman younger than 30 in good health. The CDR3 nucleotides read TGTGCCAGCAACCCGGGACTAAGCACAGATACGCAGTATTTT. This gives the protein CASNPGLSTDTQYF.